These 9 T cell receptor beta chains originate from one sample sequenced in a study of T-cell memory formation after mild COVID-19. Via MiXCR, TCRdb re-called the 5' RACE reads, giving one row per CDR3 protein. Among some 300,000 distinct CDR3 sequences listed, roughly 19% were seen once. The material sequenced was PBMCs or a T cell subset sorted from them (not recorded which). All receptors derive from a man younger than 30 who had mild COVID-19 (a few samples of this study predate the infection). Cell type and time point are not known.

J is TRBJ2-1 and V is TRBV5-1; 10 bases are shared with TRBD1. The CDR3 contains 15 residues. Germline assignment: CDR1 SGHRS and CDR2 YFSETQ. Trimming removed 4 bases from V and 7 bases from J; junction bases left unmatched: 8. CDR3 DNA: TGCGCCAGCAGCCAGCCGGGACAGGGGACTAATGAGCAGTTCTTC. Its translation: CASSQPGQGTNEQFF.

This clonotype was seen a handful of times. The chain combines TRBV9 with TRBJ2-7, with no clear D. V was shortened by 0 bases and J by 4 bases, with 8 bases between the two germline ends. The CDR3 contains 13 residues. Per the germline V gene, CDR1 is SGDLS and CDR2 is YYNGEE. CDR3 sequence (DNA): TGTGCCAGCAGCGTAGCGAGTCAGTACGAGCAGTACTTC. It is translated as CASSVASQYEQYF.

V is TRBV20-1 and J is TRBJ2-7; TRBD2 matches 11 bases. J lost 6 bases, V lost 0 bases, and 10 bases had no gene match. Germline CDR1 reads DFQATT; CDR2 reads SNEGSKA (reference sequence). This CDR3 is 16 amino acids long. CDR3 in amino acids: CSARDATSGGFSEQYV. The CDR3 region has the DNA TGCAGTGCTAGAGATGCCACTAGCGGGGGATTCTCCGAGCAGTACGTC.

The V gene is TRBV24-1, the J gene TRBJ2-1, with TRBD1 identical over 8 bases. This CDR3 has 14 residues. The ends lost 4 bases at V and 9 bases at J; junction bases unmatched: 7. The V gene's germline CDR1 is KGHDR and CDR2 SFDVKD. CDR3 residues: CATSDDRGWGEQFF. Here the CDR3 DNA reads TGTGCCACCAGTGACGACAGGGGATGGGGTGAGCAGTTCTTC.

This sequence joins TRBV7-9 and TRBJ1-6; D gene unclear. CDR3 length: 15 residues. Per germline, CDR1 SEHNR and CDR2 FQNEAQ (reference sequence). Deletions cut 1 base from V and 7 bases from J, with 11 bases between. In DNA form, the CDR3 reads TGTGCCAGCAGCTTAGTTGGCGTTAGGAATTCACCCCTCCACTTT. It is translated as CASSLVGVRNSPLHF.

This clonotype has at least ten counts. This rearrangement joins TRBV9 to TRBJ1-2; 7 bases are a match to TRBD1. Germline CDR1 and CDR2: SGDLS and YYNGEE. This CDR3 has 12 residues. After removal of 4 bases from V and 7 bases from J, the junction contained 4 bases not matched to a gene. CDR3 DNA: TGTGCCAGCAGCCGAGGGGGCTCTGGCTACACCTTC. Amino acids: CASSRGGSGYTF.

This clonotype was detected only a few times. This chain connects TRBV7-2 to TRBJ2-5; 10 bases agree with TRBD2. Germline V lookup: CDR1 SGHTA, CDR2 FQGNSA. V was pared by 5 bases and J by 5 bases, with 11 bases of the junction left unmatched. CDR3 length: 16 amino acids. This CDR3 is CASSRSLAGGGETQYF. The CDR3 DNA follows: TGTGCCAGCAGCCGATCGTTAGCGGGGGGTGGGGAGACCCAGTACTTC.

CDR3 coding DNA: TGTGCCAGCAGCTCGACAGGGGGCGGTGGCTACACCTTC. Translating it yields CASSSTGGGGYTF. The chain combines TRBV7-3 with TRBJ1-2; 10 bases line up with TRBD1. V dropped 4 bases and J dropped 7; count of bases not matched to a gene: 3. Germline loops: CDR1 SGHTA, CDR2 FQGTGA. CDR3 length: 13 residues.

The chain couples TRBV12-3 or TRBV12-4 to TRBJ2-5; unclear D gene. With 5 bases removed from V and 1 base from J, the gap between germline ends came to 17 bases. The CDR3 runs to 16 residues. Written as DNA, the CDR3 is TGTGCCAGCAGTCCCCAACTACTCCGGGTCCAAGAGACCCAGTACTTC. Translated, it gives CASSPQLLRVQETQYF.